The 18 T cell receptor beta chains below come from one sample, sequenced in a study of blood T cell repertoires in COVID-19. Only in-frame clones appear in the TCRdb table, and some are missing; sequencing was by immunoSEQ multiplex PCR. This sample yields around 47,000 clones, of which roughly 87% are seen a single time; 23% belongs to the top ten. The sequenced sample consisted of peripheral blood. The receptors here all came from a woman of 80 years or more in a cohort sampled during active or convalescent COVID-19.

The gene calls are TRBV3-1 (or the pseudogene TRBV3-2) and TRBJ2-7; D unresolved. Per the germline V gene, CDR1 is LGHDT and CDR2 is YNNKEL (reference sequence). This CDR3 is 12 amino acids long. Trimming removed 4 bases at V and 6 bases at J, with 10 bases between. DNA for the CDR3: TGTGCCAGCAGCCTCCTACGTTTCGAGCAGTACTTC. This translates into CASSLLRFEQYF.

This clone was recorded a few times. The V call is TRBV28, the J call TRBJ2-7; a weak D match, TRBD1 (5 bases). V lost 2 bases to trimming and J lost 2 bases, with 10 bases between them. The CDR3 is 14 amino acids. Germline assignment: CDR1 MDHEN and CDR2 SYDVKM. CDR3 amino acids: CASSLHGRAYEQYF. CDR3 coding DNA: TGTGCCAGCAGTTTACACGGCAGGGCCTACGAGCAGTACTTC.

The chain recombines TRBV12-3 or TRBV12-4 with TRBJ2-3; D is perhaps TRBD2 (5 bases). The CDR3 extends over 13 amino acids. V was cut by 4 bases and J by 9 bases, with 14 bases left in between. CDR3 region: CASSSGIEGTQYF. CDR3 nucleotide sequence: TGTGCCAGCAGTTCGGGTATCGAGGGAACGCAGTATTTT.

CDR3 DNA sequence: TGTGCCAGCAGCAAAATAGGGGGTTCTGAGACCCAGTACTTC. This sequence encodes CASSKIGGSETQYF. The gene calls are TRBV5-4 and TRBJ2-5; D possibly corresponds to TRBD1 (6 bases). V lost 4 bases and J 5 bases, leaving 15 bases between the germline ends. Germline V CDR1 and CDR2: SGHNT, YYREEE (reference sequence). The CDR3 totals 14 residues.

The rearrangement uses TRBV19 and TRBJ1-2; the match to TRBD1 covers 7 bases. Germline lookup yields CDR1 LNHDA and CDR2 SQIVND (reference sequence). The ends lost 4 bases at V and 0 bases at J; junction bases unmatched: 5. The length of the CDR3 is 15 residues. The CDR3 DNA sequence: TGTGCCAGTAGTAACGACAGGGCGACTAACTATGGCTACACCTTC. Protein product: CASSNDRATNYGYTF.

The CDR3 loop reads CASSQDWGGGLEQFF. In DNA, the CDR3 is TGCGCCAGCAGCCAAGATTGGGGGGGAGGACTTGAGCAGTTCTTC. The chain recombines TRBV4-3 with TRBJ2-1; 7 positions match TRBD2. With V trimmed by 0 bases and J by 9 bases, 8 bases remained unmatched. The CDR3 consists of 15 residues. Germline values: CDR1 LGHNA, CDR2 YSLEER.

In DNA form, the CDR3 reads TGTGCCACCAGTGCCGGACAGGGACTTGGCTACACCTTC. Its protein is CATSAGQGLGYTF. This chain connects TRBV24-1 to TRBJ1-2; TRBD1 agrees at 8 bases. CDR1 and CDR2 from the germline V gene are KGHDR and SFDVKD. V dropped 5 bases and J dropped 7; count of bases not matched to a gene: 5. This CDR3 is built from 13 residues.

V gene TRBV11-2 combines with J gene TRBJ2-5, with 8 bases matching TRBD1. CDR1 is SGHAT and CDR2 is FQNNGV in the germline V gene. V shed 6 bases and J 4 bases; nucleotides not matched to a gene: 7. The CDR3 runs to 14 residues. The CDR3 spells CASSFGQGIETQYF. The CDR3 nucleotides read TGTGCCAGCAGTTTCGGACAGGGTATAGAGACCCAGTACTTC.

The chain carries TRBV3-1 (or the pseudogene TRBV3-2) and TRBJ1-6; a weak D match, TRBD1 (6 bases). CDR1 and CDR2 (germline): LGHDT, YNNKEL (reference sequence). The CDR3 runs to 15 residues. V lost 0 bases and J lost 9, with 12 bases in between. CDR3 in amino acids: CASSQDTRGASPLHF. The CDR3 bases are TGTGCCAGCAGCCAAGACACCAGGGGAGCTTCACCCCTCCACTTT.

The V call is TRBV11-2, the J call TRBJ2-5, with 9 bases lining up with TRBD2. Losses at the gene ends were 1 base for V and 2 bases for J; bases not matched to a gene: 2. CDR1 is SGHAT, CDR2 FQNNGV, per germline. The CDR3 consists of 15 residues. This chain's CDR3 is CASSLGGLAQETQYF. The DNA of the CDR3 is TGTGCCAGCAGCTTAGGGGGACTAGCACAAGAGACCCAGTACTTC.

This clone showed up just a few times. J is TRBJ2-2 and V is TRBV7-8; D is unresolved. The CDR3 length is 15 residues. Germline values: CDR1 SGHVS, CDR2 FQNEAQ. V dropped 2 bases and J dropped 1 base, with 8 bases sitting between them. The CDR3 DNA reads as TGTGCCAGCAGCTTACGCGGCGGGAACACCGGGGAGCTGTTTTTT. This translates into CASSLRGGNTGELFF.

The chain links TRBV5-4 to TRBJ2-5, with TRBD2 matching 11 bases. J was trimmed by 2 bases and V by 3 bases; bases with no gene match: 6. The CDR3 runs 16 residues. In germline, CDR1 is SGHNT, CDR2 YYREEE (reference sequence). The CDR3 region has the DNA TGTGCCAGCAGCTCGGGACTAGCGGAAGGACAAGAGACCCAGTACTTC. Translating gives CASSSGLAEGQETQYF.

There are a few counts of this clone. This chain joins TRBV11-2 and TRBJ1-2, with D tentatively TRBD1 (5 bases). The germline CDR1 and CDR2 sequences are SGHAT and FQNNGV. Deletions cut 5 bases from V and 4 bases from J, with 17 bases between. The CDR3 is 15 amino acids. The CDR3 DNA reads TGTGCCAGCAGCGCCGCGGGGTACAGGCGCTATGGCTACACCTTC. Protein product: CASSAAGYRRYGYTF.

The V call is TRBV6-1, the J call TRBJ2-7; no reliable D call. Germline CDR1 is MNHNS and CDR2 is SASEGT. This CDR3 is built from 14 residues. The germline V and J ends were trimmed by 3 bases and 0 bases, with 9 bases remaining between them. CDR3 protein: CASSEAQPSYEQYF. DNA for the CDR3: TGTGCCAGCAGTGAGGCACAGCCCTCCTACGAGCAGTACTTC.

The chain uses TRBV7-2 and TRBJ2-3; 8 nucleotides line up with TRBD1. The germline V gene has CDR1 SGHTA and CDR2 FQGNSA. The CDR3 loop spans 13 amino acids. V was pared by 5 bases and J by 9 bases, with 7 bases of the junction left unmatched. The CDR3 protein is CASSRTGIPTQYF. The DNA for the CDR3 is TGTGCCAGCAGCCGGACAGGGATACCGACGCAGTATTTT.

J is TRBJ1-5 and V is TRBV7-8, with D uncertain. CDR1 is SGHVS and CDR2 is FQNEAQ in the germline V gene. V was cut by 2 bases and J by 6 bases, with 8 bases left in between. This CDR3 spans 13 amino acids. The CDR3 sequence is CASSLRMSQPQHF. DNA of the CDR3: TGTGCCAGCAGCTTACGAATGAGTCAGCCCCAGCATTTT.

V usage is TRBV11-2 and J usage is TRBJ2-3; no clear D gene. Germline V gene data show CDR1 as SGHAT and CDR2 as FQNNGV. V was trimmed by 5 bases and J by 6 bases, leaving 12 bases between them. The CDR3 length is 13 residues. CDR3 residues: CASSPPLEDTQYF. Here the CDR3 DNA reads TGTGCCAGCAGCCCGCCCCTGGAGGATACGCAGTATTTT.

The rearrangement links TRBV6-2 or TRBV6-3 to TRBJ1-5, with TRBD1 matching over 9 bases. Germline values: CDR1 MNHEY, CDR2 SVGEGT. Trimming at V came to 2 bases and at J to 0 bases, leaving 14 bases not matched to a gene. There are 20 residues in the CDR3. CDR3: CASSYPPGTGPTYSNQPQHF. CDR3 DNA sequence: TGTGCCAGCAGTTACCCGCCTGGGACAGGGCCTACCTATAGCAATCAGCCCCAGCATTTT.